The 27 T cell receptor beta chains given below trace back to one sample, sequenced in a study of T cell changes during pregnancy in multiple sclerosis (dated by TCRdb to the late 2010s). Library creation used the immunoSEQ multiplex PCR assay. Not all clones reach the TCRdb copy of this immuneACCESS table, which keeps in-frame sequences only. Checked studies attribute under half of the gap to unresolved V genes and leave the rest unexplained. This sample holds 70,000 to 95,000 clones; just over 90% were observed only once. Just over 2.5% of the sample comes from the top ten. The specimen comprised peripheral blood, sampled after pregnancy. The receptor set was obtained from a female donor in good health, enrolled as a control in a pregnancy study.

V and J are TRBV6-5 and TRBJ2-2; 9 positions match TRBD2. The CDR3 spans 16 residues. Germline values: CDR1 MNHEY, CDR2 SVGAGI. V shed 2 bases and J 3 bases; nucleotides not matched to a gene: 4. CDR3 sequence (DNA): TGTGCCAGCAGTTACGGGGGACTAGCCGACACCGGGGAGCTGTTTTTT. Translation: CASSYGGLADTGELFF.

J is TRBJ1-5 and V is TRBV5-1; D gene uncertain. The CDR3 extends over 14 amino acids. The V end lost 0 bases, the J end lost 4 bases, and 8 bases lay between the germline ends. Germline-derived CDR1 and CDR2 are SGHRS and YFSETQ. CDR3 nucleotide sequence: TGCGCCAGCAGCTTGGGAGACACGAATCAGCCCCAGCATTTT. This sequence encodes CASSLGDTNQPQHF.

CDR3 DNA: TGTGCCAGCAGGCTAGCGGAGGATGAGCAGTTCTTC. This encodes CASRLAEDEQFF. This sequence joins TRBV7-2 and TRBJ2-1; 7 bases agree with TRBD2. Unmatched junction bases numbered 4, after V lost 6 bases and J lost 8 bases. CDR1 is SGHTA and CDR2 is FQGNSA in the germline V gene. The CDR3 is made up of 12 amino acids.

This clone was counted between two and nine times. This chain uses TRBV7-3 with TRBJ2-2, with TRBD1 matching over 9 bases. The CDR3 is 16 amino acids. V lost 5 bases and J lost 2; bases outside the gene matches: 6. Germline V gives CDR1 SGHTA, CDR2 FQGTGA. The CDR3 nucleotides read TGTGCCAGCAGCCAGCCGGGACAGGGAAACACCGGGGAGCTGTTTTTT. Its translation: CASSQPGQGNTGELFF.

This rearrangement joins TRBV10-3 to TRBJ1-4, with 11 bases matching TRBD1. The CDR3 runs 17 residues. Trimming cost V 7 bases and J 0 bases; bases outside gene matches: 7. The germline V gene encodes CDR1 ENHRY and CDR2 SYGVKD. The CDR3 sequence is CAIKPGQGEATNEKLFF. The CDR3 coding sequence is TGTGCCATCAAACCGGGACAGGGGGAGGCAACTAATGAAAAACTGTTTTTT.

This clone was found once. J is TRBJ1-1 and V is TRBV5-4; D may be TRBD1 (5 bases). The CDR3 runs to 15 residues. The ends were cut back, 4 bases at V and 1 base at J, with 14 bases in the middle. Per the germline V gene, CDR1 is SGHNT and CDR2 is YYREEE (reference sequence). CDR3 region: CASSPGRGWNTEAFF. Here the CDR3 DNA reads TGTGCCAGCAGCCCCGGGCGGGGCTGGAACACTGAAGCTTTCTTT. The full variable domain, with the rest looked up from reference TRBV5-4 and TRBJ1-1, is ETGVTQSPTHLIKTRGQQVTLRCSSQSGHNTVSWYQQALGQGPQFIFQYYREEENGRGNFPPRFSGLQFPNYSSELNVNALELDDSALYLCASSPGRGWNTEAFFGQGTRLTVV.

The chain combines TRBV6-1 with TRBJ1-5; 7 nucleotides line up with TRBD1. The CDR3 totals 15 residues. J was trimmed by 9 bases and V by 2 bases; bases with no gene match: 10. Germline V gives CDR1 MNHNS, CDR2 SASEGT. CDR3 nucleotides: TGTGCCAGCAGTGAAATCACAGGGGAGAGGTGGCCCCAGCATTTT. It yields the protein CASSEITGERWPQHF.

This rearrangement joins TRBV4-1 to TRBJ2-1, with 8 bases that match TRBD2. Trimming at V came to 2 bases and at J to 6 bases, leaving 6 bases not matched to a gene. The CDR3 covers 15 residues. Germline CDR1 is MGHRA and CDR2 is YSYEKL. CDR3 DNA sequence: TGCGCCAGCAGCCAATTAGAGCGGGGGTTCAATGAGCAGTTCTTC. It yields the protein CASSQLERGFNEQFF.

The CDR3 loop reads CASSHQGYEQYF. The CDR3 region has the DNA TGTGCCAGCAGCCACCAGGGCTACGAGCAGTACTTC. The chain uses TRBV13 and TRBJ2-7; D possibly corresponds to TRBD1 (5 bases). V gave up 5 bases and J gave up 3 bases, with 8 bases separating them. The CDR3 runs 12 residues. From germline, CDR1 is PRHDT and CDR2 FYEKMQ (reference sequence).

CDR3 sequence (DNA): TGTGCCACCAGCAGAGGCTCTGGGGGGTTGGTCAAAAACATTCAGTACTTC. This translates into CATSRGSGGLVKNIQYF. V usage is TRBV15 and J usage is TRBJ2-4, with D maybe TRBD2 (6 bases). The length of the CDR3 is 17 residues. CDR1 LNHNV and CDR2 YYDKDF come from the germline V gene (reference sequence). The ends were cut back, 1 base at V and 3 bases at J, with 16 bases in the middle.

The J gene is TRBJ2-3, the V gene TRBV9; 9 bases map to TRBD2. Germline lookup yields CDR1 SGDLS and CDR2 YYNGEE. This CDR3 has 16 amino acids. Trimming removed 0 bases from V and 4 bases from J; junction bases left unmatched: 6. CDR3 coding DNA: TGTGCCAGCAGCGTAGAGGTTGCGGGGGGGGCAGATACGCAGTATTTT. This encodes CASSVEVAGGADTQYF. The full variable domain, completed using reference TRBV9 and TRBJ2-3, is DSGVTQTPKHLITATGQRVTLRCSPRSGDLSVYWYQQSLDQGLQFLIQYYNGEERAKGNILERFSAQQFPDLHSELNLSSLELGDSALYFCASSVEVAGGADTQYFGPGTRLTVL.

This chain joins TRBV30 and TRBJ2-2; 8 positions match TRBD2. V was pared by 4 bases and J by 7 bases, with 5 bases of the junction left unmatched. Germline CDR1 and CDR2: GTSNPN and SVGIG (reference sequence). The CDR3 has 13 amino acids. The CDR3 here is CAWNSGISGELFF. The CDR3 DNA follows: TGTGCCTGGAATAGCGGGATAAGCGGGGAGCTGTTTTTT.

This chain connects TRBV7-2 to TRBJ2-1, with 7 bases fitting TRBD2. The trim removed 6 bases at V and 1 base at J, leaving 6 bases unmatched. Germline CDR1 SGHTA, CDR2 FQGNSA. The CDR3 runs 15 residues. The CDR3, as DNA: TGTGCCAGCAGTTCCACGGGAGGATCCTACAATGAGCAGTTCTTC. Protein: CASSSTGGSYNEQFF.

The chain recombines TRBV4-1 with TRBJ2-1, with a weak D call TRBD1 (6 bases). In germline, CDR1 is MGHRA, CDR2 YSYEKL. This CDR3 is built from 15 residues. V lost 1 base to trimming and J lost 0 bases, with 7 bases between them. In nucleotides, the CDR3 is TGCGCCAGCAGCCAAGTCAGGGGCTCCTACAATGAGCAGTTCTTC. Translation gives CASSQVRGSYNEQFF.

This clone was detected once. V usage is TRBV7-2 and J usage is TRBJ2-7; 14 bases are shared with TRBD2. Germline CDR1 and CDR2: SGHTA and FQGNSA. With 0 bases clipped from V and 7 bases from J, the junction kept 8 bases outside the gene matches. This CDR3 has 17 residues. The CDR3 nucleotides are TGTGCCAGCAGCTTAGCTTCCGGGACTAGCGGGAGCTGGGAGCAGTACTTC. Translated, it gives CASSLASGTSGSWEQYF.

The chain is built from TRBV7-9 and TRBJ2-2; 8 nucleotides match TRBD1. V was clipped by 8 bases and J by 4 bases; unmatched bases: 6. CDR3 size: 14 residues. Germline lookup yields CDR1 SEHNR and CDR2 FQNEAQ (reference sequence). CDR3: CASRKTGGTGELFF. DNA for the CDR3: TGTGCCAGCCGAAAAACAGGGGGCACCGGGGAGCTGTTTTTT.

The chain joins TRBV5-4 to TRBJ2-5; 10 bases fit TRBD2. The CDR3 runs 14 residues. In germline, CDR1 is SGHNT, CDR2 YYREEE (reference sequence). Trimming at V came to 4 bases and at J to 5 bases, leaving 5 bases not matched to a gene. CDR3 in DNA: TGTGCCAGCAGCCAGCGGGGGGGCAGGGAGACCCAGTACTTC. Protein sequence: CASSQRGGRETQYF.

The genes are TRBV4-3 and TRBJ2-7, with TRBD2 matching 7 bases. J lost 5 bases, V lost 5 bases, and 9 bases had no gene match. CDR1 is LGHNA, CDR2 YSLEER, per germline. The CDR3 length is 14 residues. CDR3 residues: CASSELARGNEQYF. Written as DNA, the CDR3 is TGCGCCAGCAGCGAACTAGCGCGAGGTAACGAGCAGTACTTC.

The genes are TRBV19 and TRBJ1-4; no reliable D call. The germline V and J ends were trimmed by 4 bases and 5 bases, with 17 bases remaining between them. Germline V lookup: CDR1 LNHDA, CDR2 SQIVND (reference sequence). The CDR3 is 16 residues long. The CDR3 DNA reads TGTGCCAGTAGTAGGAGGGCCCGCCAAATAAATGAAAAACTGTTTTTT. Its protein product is CASSRRARQINEKLFF.

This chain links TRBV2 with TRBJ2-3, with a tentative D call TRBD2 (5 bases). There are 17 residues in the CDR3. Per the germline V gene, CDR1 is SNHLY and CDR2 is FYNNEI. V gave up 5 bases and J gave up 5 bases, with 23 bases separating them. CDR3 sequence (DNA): TGTGCCAGCAGTCCGTCGCTCGGGGAACTAACGGTAGATACGCAGTATTTT. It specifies CASSPSLGELTVDTQYF.

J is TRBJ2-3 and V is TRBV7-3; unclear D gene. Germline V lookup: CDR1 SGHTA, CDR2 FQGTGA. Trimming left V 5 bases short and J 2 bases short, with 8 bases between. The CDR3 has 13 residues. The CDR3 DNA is TGTGCCAGCAGCCTACTGATCACAGATACGCAGTATTTT. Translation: CASSLLITDTQYF. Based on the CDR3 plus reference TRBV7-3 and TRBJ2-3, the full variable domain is GAGVSQTPSNKVTEKGKYVELRCDPISGHTALYWYRQSLGQGPEFLIYFQGTGAADDSGLPNDRFFAVRPEGSVSTLKIQRTERGDSAVYLCASSLLITDTQYFGPGTRLTVL.

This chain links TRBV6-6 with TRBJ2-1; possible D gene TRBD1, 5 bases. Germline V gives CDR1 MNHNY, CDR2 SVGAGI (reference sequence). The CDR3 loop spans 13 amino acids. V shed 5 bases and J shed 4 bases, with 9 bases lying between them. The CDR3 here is CASSGARYNEQFF. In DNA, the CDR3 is TGTGCCAGCAGTGGGGCGCGTTACAATGAGCAGTTCTTC.

CDR3 protein: CATSLERGGNQPQHF. CDR3 nucleotides: TGTGCCACCAGCTTGGAGCGCGGGGGCAATCAGCCCCAGCATTTT. V usage is TRBV15 and J usage is TRBJ1-5; D remains unclear. The CDR3 loop spans 15 amino acids. The V gene's germline CDR1 is LNHNV and CDR2 YYDKDF (reference sequence). V dropped 5 bases and J dropped 2 bases, with 13 bases sitting between them.

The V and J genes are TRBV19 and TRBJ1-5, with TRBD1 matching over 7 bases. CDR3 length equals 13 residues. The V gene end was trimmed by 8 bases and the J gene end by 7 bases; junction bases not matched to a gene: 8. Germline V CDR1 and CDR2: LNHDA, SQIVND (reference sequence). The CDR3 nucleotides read TGTGCCAGTCGAAACAGGGGACAGCAGCCCCAGCATTTT. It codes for CASRNRGQQPQHF.

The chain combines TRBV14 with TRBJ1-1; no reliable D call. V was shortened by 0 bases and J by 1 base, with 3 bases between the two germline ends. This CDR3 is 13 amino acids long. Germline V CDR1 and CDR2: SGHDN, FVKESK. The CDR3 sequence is CASSQDRNTEAFF. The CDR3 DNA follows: TGTGCCAGCAGCCAAGACCGGAACACTGAAGCTTTCTTT.

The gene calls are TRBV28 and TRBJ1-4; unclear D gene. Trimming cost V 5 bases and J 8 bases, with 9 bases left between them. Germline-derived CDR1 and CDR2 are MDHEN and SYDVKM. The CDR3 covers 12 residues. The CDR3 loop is CASSPETEKLFF. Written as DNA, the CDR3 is TGTGCCAGCAGTCCCGAGACAGAAAAACTGTTTTTT.

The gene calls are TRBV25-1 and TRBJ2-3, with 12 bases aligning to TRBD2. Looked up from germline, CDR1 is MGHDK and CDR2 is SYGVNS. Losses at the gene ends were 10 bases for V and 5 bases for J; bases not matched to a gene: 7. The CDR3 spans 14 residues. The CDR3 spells CATRLAGVGDTQYF. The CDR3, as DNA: TGTGCCACTCGACTAGCGGGGGTTGGAGATACGCAGTATTTT.